Listed here is a single TCR beta chain. Sequencing was performed with immunoSEQ multiplex PCR; in TCRdb, only in-frame clones are kept and a portion is missing. The sample carries more than 250,000 clones, about 85% recorded once. J gave up 2 bases and V 3 bases, and 3 bases lay outside the gene matches. CDR3 length equals 14 residues. Germline V CDR1 and CDR2: GTSNPN, SVGIG (reference sequence). The record originates from a study of blood T cell repertoires in COVID-19. Study information: The origin of the acute and convalescent COVID-19 samples was the United States, Italy and Spain.

All recovered Cohort 3 donors got two negative PCRs, got clearance, or saw symptom resolution. V is TRBV30 and J is TRBJ2-3; 9 bases fit TRBD2. The sequenced sample consisted of PBMCs or T cells enriched from blood (not recorded which). This TCR came from a woman aged 25 to 39 who had recovered from COVID-19. The CDR3 is CAWRTSGYTDTQYF. In DNA, the CDR3 is TGTGCCTGGAGGACTAGCGGATACACAGATACGCAGTATTTT.